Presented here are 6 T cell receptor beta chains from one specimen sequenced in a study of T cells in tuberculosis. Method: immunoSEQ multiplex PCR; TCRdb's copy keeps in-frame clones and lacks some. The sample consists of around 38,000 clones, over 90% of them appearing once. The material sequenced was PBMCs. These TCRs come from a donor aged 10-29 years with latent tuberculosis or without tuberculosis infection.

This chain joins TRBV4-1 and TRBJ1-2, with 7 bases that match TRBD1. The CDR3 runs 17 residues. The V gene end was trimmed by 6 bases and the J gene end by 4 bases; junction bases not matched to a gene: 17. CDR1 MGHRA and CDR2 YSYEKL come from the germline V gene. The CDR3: CASSASEVLGTAYGYTF. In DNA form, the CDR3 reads TGCGCCAGCAGTGCTAGTGAGGTTCTCGGGACAGCCTATGGCTACACCTTC.

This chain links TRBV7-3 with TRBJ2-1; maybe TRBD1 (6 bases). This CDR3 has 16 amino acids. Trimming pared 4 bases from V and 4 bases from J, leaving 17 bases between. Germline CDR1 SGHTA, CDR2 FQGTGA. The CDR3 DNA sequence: TGTGCCAGCAGCTCTCTCTCCGGGACACCGTACAATGAGCAGTTCTTC. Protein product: CASSSLSGTPYNEQFF. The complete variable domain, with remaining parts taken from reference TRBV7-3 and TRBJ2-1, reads GAGVSQTPSNKVTEKGKYVELRCDPISGHTALYWYRQSLGQGPEFLIYFQGTGAADDSGLPNDRFFAVRPEGSVSTLKIQRTERGDSAVYLCASSSLSGTPYNEQFFGPGTRLTVL.

CDR3 in amino acids: CASSSGQGRNQPQHF. The CDR3 nucleotides read TGTGCCAGCAGCTCGGGACAGGGACGCAATCAGCCCCAGCATTTT. V gene TRBV5-6 combines with J gene TRBJ1-5; 9 bases agree with TRBD1. The CDR3 loop spans 15 amino acids. The V segment lost 3 bases and the J segment 2 bases; nucleotides outside the gene matches: 3. Germline V gene sequence: CDR1 SGHDT, CDR2 YYEEEE.

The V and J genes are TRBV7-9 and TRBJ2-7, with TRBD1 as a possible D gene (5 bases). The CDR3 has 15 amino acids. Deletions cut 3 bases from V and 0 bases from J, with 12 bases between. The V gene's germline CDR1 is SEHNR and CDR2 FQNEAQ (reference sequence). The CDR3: CASSLSQVNSYEQYF. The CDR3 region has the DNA TGTGCCAGCAGCTTGTCACAGGTCAACTCCTACGAGCAGTACTTC.

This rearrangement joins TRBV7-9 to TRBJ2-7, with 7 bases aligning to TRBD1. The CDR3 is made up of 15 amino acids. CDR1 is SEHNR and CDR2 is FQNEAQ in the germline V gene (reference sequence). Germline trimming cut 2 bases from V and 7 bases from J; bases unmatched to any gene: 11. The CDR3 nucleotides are TGTGCCAGCAGCTTAACCCGACAGGGAATGGGTGAGCAGTACTTC. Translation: CASSLTRQGMGEQYF.

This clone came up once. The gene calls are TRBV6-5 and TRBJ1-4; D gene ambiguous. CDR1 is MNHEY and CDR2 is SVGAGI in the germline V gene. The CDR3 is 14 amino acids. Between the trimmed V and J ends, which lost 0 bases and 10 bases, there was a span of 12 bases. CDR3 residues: CASSYSSRGGKLFF. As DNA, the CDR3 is TGTGCCAGCAGTTACTCGAGCCGGGGAGGAAAACTGTTTTTT.